These 18 T cell receptor beta chains share one sample of origin, sequenced in a study of monozygotic twins with cystic fibrosis. TCRdb's copy holds only in-frame clones and misses some; the assay was immunoSEQ multiplex PCR. The table shows roughly 19,000 clones, with around 97% occurring only once. The sequencing sample was made of blood. The source is a woman aged 25 to 39 with cystic fibrosis.

The V call is TRBV5-4, the J call TRBJ2-3; 7 nucleotides agree with TRBD1. The germline V gene encodes CDR1 SGHNT and CDR2 YYREEE (reference sequence). The CDR3 contains 16 residues. The V gene end was trimmed by 2 bases and the J gene end by 2 bases; junction bases not matched to a gene: 8. CDR3 bases: TGTGCCAGCAGCTTCCCCTCCGGGACAGACACAGATACGCAGTATTTT. Amino acid sequence: CASSFPSGTDTDTQYF. Full variable domain (remainder filled in from reference TRBV5-4 and TRBJ2-3): ETGVTQSPTHLIKTRGQQVTLRCSSQSGHNTVSWYQQALGQGPQFIFQYYREEENGRGNFPPRFSGLQFPNYSSELNVNALELDDSALYLCASSFPSGTDTDTQYFGPGTRLTVL.

The gene calls are TRBV10-2 and TRBJ2-3; D unclear. In germline, CDR1 is WSHSY, CDR2 SAAADI. This CDR3 has 13 residues. The germline V and J ends were trimmed by 1 base and 2 bases, with 4 bases remaining between them. CDR3 bases: TGCGCCAGCAGTGAGTGGGACACAGATACGCAGTATTTT. It specifies CASSEWDTDTQYF.

The chain employs TRBV28 and TRBJ2-7; no clear D. This CDR3 comprises 11 residues. Germline V lookup: CDR1 MDHEN, CDR2 SYDVKM. V lost 4 bases to trimming and J lost 3 bases, with 4 bases between them. CDR3: CASSSLYEQYF. The CDR3 coding sequence is TGTGCCAGCAGTTCCCTCTACGAGCAGTACTTC.

This chain connects TRBV5-1 to TRBJ2-6; no definite D call. V lost 1 base and J 4 bases, leaving 3 bases between the germline ends. CDR1 SGHRS and CDR2 YFSETQ come from the germline V gene. This CDR3 contains 13 residues. This chain's CDR3 is CASSLTGANVLTF. The DNA for the CDR3 is TGCGCCAGCAGCTTGACCGGGGCCAACGTCCTGACTTTC.

The chain is built from TRBV2 and TRBJ1-5; 9 nucleotides align to TRBD1. Losses at the gene ends were 3 bases for V and 7 bases for J; bases not matched to a gene: 10. The CDR3 is made up of 16 amino acids. Germline CDR1 and CDR2: SNHLY and FYNNEI. The CDR3 reads CASSEGQGFTWQPQHF. The CDR3 DNA reads as TGTGCCAGCAGTGAGGGACAGGGTTTTACATGGCAGCCCCAGCATTTT.

This chain connects TRBV5-1 to TRBJ1-3; D possibly corresponds to TRBD1 (6 bases). The CDR3 is made up of 16 amino acids. CDR1 and CDR2 from the germline V gene are SGHRS and YFSETQ. The V end lost 4 bases, the J end lost 3 bases, and 17 bases lay between the germline ends. The CDR3 nucleotides are TGCGCCAGCAGCCCCTCAACAGGGCTCAGTGGAAACACCATATATTTT. Translation: CASSPSTGLSGNTIYF. The variable domain in full, with the rest retrieved from reference TRBV5-1 and TRBJ1-3, is KAGVTQTPRYLIKTRGQQVTLSCSPISGHRSVSWYQQTPGQGLQFLFEYFSETQRNKGNFPGRFSGRQFSNSRSEMNVSTLELGDSALYLCASSPSTGLSGNTIYFGEGSWLTVV.

This sequence joins TRBV4-1 and TRBJ2-3; no clear D gene. V lost 4 bases and J 2 bases, leaving 16 bases between the germline ends. The CDR3 covers 16 residues. In germline, CDR1 is MGHRA, CDR2 YSYEKL. The CDR3 is CASSRGPAGPTDTQYF. CDR3 nucleotides: TGCGCCAGCAGCCGTGGGCCCGCCGGGCCCACAGATACGCAGTATTTT.

J is TRBJ1-5 and V is TRBV7-2; 7 bases are shared with TRBD1. With 5 bases clipped from V and 7 bases from J, the junction kept 11 bases outside the gene matches. In germline, CDR1 is SGHTA, CDR2 FQGNSA. This CDR3 comprises 15 residues. The CDR3 coding sequence is TGTGCCAGCAGCCCGAGACAGGGAGGGGGCCAGCCCCAGCATTTT. Residues: CASSPRQGGGQPQHF.

The chain carries TRBV4-1 and TRBJ1-6; TRBD1 matches 7 bases. V was clipped by 4 bases and J by 4 bases; unmatched bases: 19. This CDR3 comprises 20 residues. Per the germline V gene, CDR1 is MGHRA and CDR2 is YSYEKL. CDR3 bases: TGCGCCAGCAGCCCAAGAAAGGTGATCAGGACAGGAGATTATAATTCACCCCTCCACTTT. Translation gives CASSPRKVIRTGDYNSPLHF.

The chain carries TRBV6-5 and TRBJ1-3, with 11 nucleotides matching TRBD1. The CDR3 length is 16 residues. The J segment lost 0 bases and the V segment lost 4 bases, leaving 2 bases of the junction unmatched. The germline V gene encodes CDR1 MNHEY and CDR2 SVGAGI. CDR3: CASSLGQGASGNTIYF. CDR3 nucleotide sequence: TGTGCCAGCAGTTTAGGACAGGGGGCCTCTGGAAACACCATATATTTT.

J is TRBJ2-7 and V is TRBV10-2; 12 nucleotides agree with TRBD1. V trimming: 4 bases; J trimming: 4 bases; junction bases outside the gene matches: 5. Germline V gives CDR1 WSHSY, CDR2 SAAADI. The CDR3 has 15 residues. The CDR3 protein is CASSGPGQGAYEQYF. The CDR3 DNA reads TGCGCCAGCAGTGGGCCGGGACAGGGGGCATACGAGCAGTACTTC.

The chain recombines TRBV5-6 with TRBJ2-1, with D unclear. This CDR3 has 13 residues. The V end was cut by 0 bases, the J end by 9 bases, with 10 bases between. Germline CDR1 is SGHDT and CDR2 is YYEEEE. CDR3 loop: CASSLGRVGEQFF. The CDR3 nucleotides are TGTGCCAGCAGCTTGGGGCGCGTAGGTGAGCAGTTCTTC.

The J gene is TRBJ2-2, the V gene TRBV6-4; D possibly corresponds to TRBD1 (5 bases). CDR3 length equals 14 residues. V was shortened by 7 bases and J by 3 bases, with 12 bases between the two germline ends. Germline CDR1 and CDR2: MRHNA and SNTAGT. DNA of the CDR3: TGTGCCAGCAAAGGTGGGGCTGACACCGGGGAGCTGTTTTTT. This translates into CASKGGADTGELFF.

The V gene is TRBV19, the J gene TRBJ1-3, with D perhaps matching TRBD1 (6 bases). The V end was cut by 3 bases, the J end by 0 bases, with 6 bases between. The CDR3 has 14 residues. CDR1 and CDR2 from the germline V gene are LNHDA and SQIVND (reference sequence). Here the CDR3 DNA reads TGTGCCAGTAGTATGGGACACTCTGGAAACACCATATATTTT. This sequence encodes CASSMGHSGNTIYF. The entire variable domain, with the rest obtained from reference TRBV19 and TRBJ1-3, is as follows: DGGITQSPKYLFRKEGQNVTLSCEQNLNHDAMYWYRQDPGQGLRLIYYSQIVNDFQKGDIAEGYSVSREKKESFPLTVTSAQKNPTAFYLCASSMGHSGNTIYFGEGSWLTVV.

The gene calls are TRBV9 and TRBJ2-1; D is perhaps TRBD1 or TRBD2 (5 bases each). The V gene lost 0 bases and the J gene lost 6 bases, with 10 bases spanning the gap. Per the germline V gene, CDR1 is SGDLS and CDR2 is YYNGEE. The CDR3 spans 14 residues. CDR3 in DNA: TGTGCCAGCAGCGTAGGGAATGGGGGCAATGAGCAGTTCTTC. It codes for CASSVGNGGNEQFF.

Notes on this clone: One junction end disagrees with the germline gene, perhaps due to a read error. V gene TRBV18 combines with J gene TRBJ1-1, with D uncertain. This CDR3 has 13 residues. In germline, CDR1 is KGHSH, CDR2 LQKENI. In DNA form, the CDR3 reads TGTGCCAGCTCCCCACAAATGAACACTGAAGCTTTCTTT. Translated, it gives CASSPQMNTEAFF.

The rearrangement joins TRBV5-4 to TRBJ2-1, with unresolved D. Trimming pared 2 bases from V and 7 bases from J, leaving 13 bases between. Germline V lookup: CDR1 SGHNT, CDR2 YYREEE (reference sequence). This CDR3 is built from 14 residues. The CDR3 sequence: CASSFQLPRNEQFF. For the CDR3, the DNA is TGTGCCAGCAGCTTCCAACTCCCTAGAAATGAGCAGTTCTTC.

This chain joins TRBV6-1 and TRBJ1-2, with D unclear. Trimming took 6 bases from V and 4 from J, leaving 12 bases between them. The CDR3 sequence is 13 residues long. CDR1 is MNHNS and CDR2 is SASEGT in the germline V gene. The chain's CDR3 is CASSEDWIYGYTF. CDR3 bases: TGTGCCAGCAGCGAGGACTGGATCTATGGCTACACCTTC.